The 26 T cell receptor beta chains below were found in one sample sequenced in a study of OX40 agonist ivuxolimab in advanced cancers. The method was the immunoSEQ multiplex PCR assay. The table comes from immuneACCESS by way of TCRdb, which keeps in-frame sequences with V and J called. Part of the clones is missing from these tables; in studies checked, under half for an unresolved V gene and the rest for unknown reasons. In this sample the table shows roughly 40,000 clones, 91% of which occur a single time. Around 30% of the sample belongs to the ten largest clones. Sequences were derived from CD4+ or CD8+ T cells sorted from blood, sampled in a trial of the OX40 agonist ivuxolimab. All receptors come from an adult with an advanced solid tumor such as melanoma, head and neck, liver or kidney cancer.

V usage is TRBV6-4 and J usage is TRBJ1-1, with a tentative D call TRBD1 (6 bases). The V end lost 3 bases, the J end lost 3 bases, and 11 bases lay between the germline ends. CDR3 length: 14 residues. The germline V gene has CDR1 MRHNA and CDR2 SNTAGT. CDR3 protein: CASSELPGDTEAFF. Here the CDR3 DNA reads TGTGCCAGCAGTGAGTTGCCAGGGGACACTGAAGCTTTCTTT.

The gene calls are TRBV7-9 and TRBJ1-1, with D unclear. Trimming removed 2 bases at V and 8 bases at J, with 15 bases between. There are 14 residues in the CDR3. From germline, CDR1 is SEHNR and CDR2 FQNEAQ (reference sequence). DNA of the CDR3: TGTGCCAGCAGCTTACCGGTTTCTGGGCAGGAAGCTTTCTTT. Protein sequence: CASSLPVSGQEAFF.

V gene TRBV6-5 combines with J gene TRBJ2-2; no reliable D call. The length of the CDR3 is 14 residues. V was cut by 4 bases and J by 4 bases, with 10 bases left in between. Germline values: CDR1 MNHEY, CDR2 SVGAGI. The CDR3 nucleotides read TGTGCCAGCAGTTTCACGACCGCCACCGGGGAGCTGTTTTTT. Protein sequence: CASSFTTATGELFF.

The chain couples TRBV19 to TRBJ1-2; TRBD1 aligns across 9 bases. The CDR3 spans 14 residues. CDR1 and CDR2 (germline): LNHDA, SQIVND (reference sequence). J was trimmed by 5 bases and V by 6 bases; bases with no gene match: 7. CDR3 sequence reads: CASSLGTGPYGYTF. The CDR3 DNA follows: TGTGCCAGTAGCTTAGGGACAGGGCCGTATGGCTACACCTTC.

This sequence joins TRBV4-3 and TRBJ2-4; D not certain. V lost 2 bases and J 1 base, leaving 15 bases between the germline ends. This CDR3 comprises 17 residues. CDR1 LGHNA and CDR2 YSLEER come from the germline V gene. The CDR3 coding sequence is TGCGCCAGCAGCCAAACTGATGACACGCCGGCCAAAAACATTCAGTACTTC. This sequence encodes CASSQTDDTPAKNIQYF.

This clone was picked up one time. This chain's CDR3 is CASSYLSGRSSYEQYF. For the CDR3, the DNA is TGTGCCAGCAGTTACCTTAGCGGGAGGAGCTCCTACGAGCAGTACTTC. J is TRBJ2-7 and V is TRBV6-7, with 10 bases aligning to TRBD2. TRBV6-7 qualifies as an ORF whose function is uncertain. The J segment lost 0 bases and the V segment lost 2 bases, leaving 4 bases of the junction unmatched. The CDR3 contains 16 residues.

The chain combines TRBV6-5 with TRBJ2-7; tentatively, D is TRBD1 (5 bases). The V end was cut by 5 bases, the J end by 3 bases, with 17 bases between. The CDR3 is 15 amino acids. In germline, CDR1 is MNHEY, CDR2 SVGAGI. Here the CDR3 DNA reads TGTGCCAGCAGTCACTATGCAGGGATGGGCTACGAGCAGTACTTC. It encodes CASSHYAGMGYEQYF.

The rearrangement links TRBV9 to TRBJ2-2; 9 bases match TRBD2. This CDR3 contains 15 residues. Germline values: CDR1 SGDLS, CDR2 YYNGEE. Trimming took 4 bases from V and 6 from J; bases not matched to a gene: 7. The CDR3 reads CASSPLAGEAGELFF. Here the CDR3 DNA reads TGTGCCAGCAGCCCCTTAGCGGGAGAGGCCGGGGAGCTGTTTTTT.

V usage is TRBV19 and J usage is TRBJ2-7, with TRBD2 as a possible D gene (6 bases). The V gene's germline CDR1 is LNHDA and CDR2 SQIVND (reference sequence). The CDR3 covers 16 residues. V was shortened by 3 bases and J by 3 bases, with 18 bases between the two germline ends. CDR3 DNA sequence: TGTGCCAGTAGTATGGCGGGACCCCCATCAAACTACGAGCAGTACTTC. This sequence encodes CASSMAGPPSNYEQYF.

The chain has TRBV6-1 and TRBJ2-6; D is undetermined. Germline CDR1 reads MNHNS; CDR2 reads SASEGT. The CDR3 has 14 residues. CDR3 DNA: TGTGCAGTTGGAACCGTCTCTGGGGCCAACGTCCTGACTTTC. The encoded protein is CAVGTVSGANVLTF.

The chain combines TRBV30 with TRBJ1-1; D ambiguous. This CDR3 comprises 13 residues. V was trimmed by 2 bases and J by 6 bases, leaving 13 bases between them. In germline, CDR1 is GTSNPN, CDR2 SVGIG (reference sequence). In nucleotides, the CDR3 is TGTGCCTGGAGTCCGAGAAGGGTCTCTGAAGCTTTCTTT. The encoded protein is CAWSPRRVSEAFF. The whole variable domain, filled in from reference TRBV30 and TRBJ1-1, reads SQTIHQWPATLVQPVGSPLSLECTVEGTSNPNLYWYRQAAGRGLQLLFYSVGIGQISSEVPQNLSASRPQDRQFILSSKKLLLSDSGFYLCAWSPRRVSEAFFGQGTRLTVV.

The chain links TRBV9 to TRBJ2-1; D call uncertain. From germline, CDR1 is SGDLS and CDR2 YYNGEE. The ends were cut back, 0 bases at V and 7 bases at J, with 8 bases in the middle. CDR3 length equals 13 residues. In nucleotides, the CDR3 is TGTGCCAGCAGCGTAGAAGATCTTAATGAGCAGTTCTTC. Translated, it gives CASSVEDLNEQFF.

This sequence joins TRBV21-1 and TRBJ2-6; TRBD1, the table's D call, lacks a check against the DNA. TRBV21-1 is an annotated pseudogene. The CDR3 loop spans 20 amino acids. The CDR3 reads CASSKTLNSFFWSGANVLTF. In DNA, the CDR3 is TGTGCCAGCAGCAAAACCCTGAACAGTTTTTTCTGGTCTGGGGCCAACGTCCTGACTTTC.

The chain joins TRBV5-8 to TRBJ2-7, with D possibly matching TRBD1 (6 bases). Germline V gives CDR1 SGHTS, CDR2 YDEGEE. The V end lost 2 bases, the J end lost 5 bases, and 11 bases lay between the germline ends. This CDR3 has 13 residues. CDR3 in amino acids: CASSFAEGDEQYF. The CDR3 DNA reads TGTGCCAGCAGCTTCGCCGAGGGGGACGAGCAGTACTTC.

The genes are TRBV6-1 and TRBJ2-7; 9 bases fit TRBD2. The trim removed 0 bases at V and 3 bases at J, leaving 9 bases unmatched. The germline V gene has CDR1 MNHNS and CDR2 SASEGT. The CDR3 has 17 amino acids. As DNA, the CDR3 is TGTGCCAGCAGTGAAGCGCGGGAGGGTAGGGGGAACTACGAGCAGTACTTC. Amino acid sequence: CASSEAREGRGNYEQYF.

The rearrangement links TRBV7-2 to TRBJ2-1; D call uncertain. This CDR3 has 15 residues. With 0 bases removed from V and 6 bases from J, the gap between germline ends came to 12 bases. Germline-derived CDR1 and CDR2 are SGHTA and FQGNSA. The DNA of the CDR3 is TGTGCCAGCAGCTTAGCGTCCCTACAAGCCAATGAGCAGTTCTTC. This sequence encodes CASSLASLQANEQFF.

This sequence joins TRBV7-2 and TRBJ2-5, with 8 bases that match TRBD1. Germline V lookup: CDR1 SGHTA, CDR2 FQGNSA. The CDR3 length is 15 residues. V trimming: 2 bases; J trimming: 2 bases; junction bases outside the gene matches: 4. The CDR3 DNA reads TGTGCCAGCAGCTTACCCAGGGGGCATCAAGAGACCCAGTACTTC. Residues: CASSLPRGHQETQYF.

The rearrangement joins TRBV7-9 to TRBJ2-5; perhaps TRBD1 as D (6 bases). Germline CDR1 is SEHNR and CDR2 is FQNEAQ (reference sequence). V was clipped by 11 bases and J by 0 bases, with 10 bases between them. CDR3 size: 12 residues. The CDR3 coding sequence is TGTGCCGACCGGGACAACCAAGAGACCCAGTACTTC. Translation: CADRDNQETQYF.

The rearrangement uses TRBV5-1 and TRBJ2-1, with TRBD2 identical over 10 bases. The CDR3 runs 16 residues. Losses at the gene ends were 0 bases for V and 5 bases for J; bases not matched to a gene: 5. Germline CDR1 and CDR2: SGHRS and YFSETQ. CDR3 region: CASSLGGLALNNEQFF. The CDR3 nucleotides read TGCGCCAGCAGCTTGGGGGGACTAGCGCTTAACAATGAGCAGTTCTTC.

This clone was seen only once. The chain recombines TRBV6-5 with TRBJ2-7; D remains ambiguous. The CDR3 runs 13 residues. Trimming took 8 bases from V and 2 from J, leaving 13 bases between them. Germline-derived CDR1 and CDR2 are MNHEY and SVGAGI. The CDR3 DNA follows: TGTGCCAGCGATACGAGACCGCCCTACGAGCAGTACTTC. It codes for CASDTRPPYEQYF.

The J gene is TRBJ2-1, the V gene TRBV27; perhaps TRBD1 as D (6 bases). CDR1 is MNHEY, CDR2 SMNVEV, per germline (reference sequence). The CDR3 is 15 amino acids. V lost 5 bases and J 9 bases, leaving 20 bases between the germline ends. The CDR3 DNA reads as TGTGCCAGCAGTCCTTGGACACTACAGGGCTCTGAGCAGTTCTTC. This encodes CASSPWTLQGSEQFF.

The J gene is TRBJ1-4, the V gene TRBV5-5; D call uncertain. Germline CDR1 and CDR2: SGHKS and YYEKEE (reference sequence). CDR3 length equals 14 residues. Trimming pared 2 bases from V and 5 bases from J, leaving 10 bases between. This chain's CDR3 is CASSFFATNEKLFF. The DNA of the CDR3 is TGTGCCAGCAGCTTTTTTGCTACGAATGAAAAACTGTTTTTT. The whole variable domain, remainder taken from reference TRBV5-5 and TRBJ1-4, is DAGVTQSPTHLIKTRGQQVTLRCSPISGHKSVSWYQQVLGQGPQFIFQYYEKEERGRGNFPDRFSARQFPNYSSELNVNALLLGDSALYLCASSFFATNEKLFFGSGTQLSVL.

In DNA, the CDR3 is TGCGCCAGCAGCTGGGACAATATGGCCTCTGAAGCTTTCTTT. Translated: CASSWDNMASEAFF. The rearrangement uses TRBV5-1 and TRBJ1-1; D perhaps matches TRBD1 (6 bases). The CDR3 extends over 14 amino acids. Germline-derived CDR1 and CDR2 are SGHRS and YFSETQ. Trimming removed 3 bases from V and 6 bases from J, with 15 bases in between.

The V call is TRBV9, the J call TRBJ2-7, with 7 bases aligning to TRBD2. The CDR3 has 15 residues. Germline CDR1 SGDLS, CDR2 YYNGEE. Trimming cost V 0 bases and J 2 bases; bases outside gene matches: 5. The CDR3 nucleotides read TGTGCCAGCAGCGTAGCCAGCGGGGCTACCTACGAGCAGTACTTC. This translates into CASSVASGATYEQYF.

In DNA, the CDR3 is TGTGCCAGCAGTACCTACAACCAAGAGACCCAGTACTTC. Its protein is CASSTYNQETQYF. The chain has TRBV6-5 and TRBJ2-5, with unresolved D. Trimming removed 5 bases at V and 0 bases at J, with 7 bases between. This CDR3 is 13 amino acids long. Per the germline V gene, CDR1 is MNHEY and CDR2 is SVGAGI.

V gene TRBV19 combines with J gene TRBJ2-7; D unclear. The CDR3 contains 14 residues. From germline, CDR1 is LNHDA and CDR2 SQIVND (reference sequence). Trimming shortened V by 2 bases and J by 1 base, and 9 bases separated the two germline ends. CDR3 nucleotide sequence: TGTGCCAGTAGTATAAACGCCCAGTCCTACGAGCAGTACTTC. It codes for CASSINAQSYEQYF.